These T cell receptor beta chains were read from a single sample in a study of T-cell memory formation after mild COVID-19. TCRdb re-derived calls from the 5' RACE reads in MiXCR, one entry per CDR3 protein. The data contain 120,000 to 150,000 distinct CDR3 sequences, roughly 6.2% of them seen just once; the ten biggest clones take up about 2%. Input material: PBMCs or a T cell subset sorted from them (not recorded which). The source is an adult woman who had mild COVID-19 (a few samples of this study predate the infection). Cell type and time point are not known. Each CDR3 is given with its conserved first and last residue. The D gene is left open where the match is weak. The size of a clone is reported for some rows only, either as once, few or many, or as a class for expanded clones.

v_gene: TRBV5-5
j_gene: TRBJ2-1
d_gene: -
abundance: -
CDR3nt: TGTGCCAGCAGCCCCCACACGAGCTCCTACAATGAGCAGTTCTTC
CDR3aa: CASSPHTSSYNEQFF

v_gene: TRBV11-2
j_gene: TRBJ2-7
d_gene: TRBD2
abundance: few
CDR3nt: TGTGCCAGCAGCTTAGTCTCTAGCGGGAGGCCGCGGGACTACGAGCAGTACTTC
CDR3aa: CASSLVSSGRPRDYEQYF

v_gene: TRBV12-3/TRBV12-4
j_gene: TRBJ2-7
d_gene: -
abundance: -
CDR3nt: TGTGCCAGCTCAATATCCGGGACACCCTACGAGCAGTACTTC
CDR3aa: CASSISGTPYEQYF

v_gene: TRBV5-1
j_gene: TRBJ1-1
d_gene: -
abundance: -
CDR3nt: TGCGCCAGCAGCTCAACGGGGCGCGACACTGAAGCTTTCTTT
CDR3aa: CASSSTGRDTEAFF

v_gene: TRBV12-3/TRBV12-4
j_gene: TRBJ2-4
d_gene: TRBD2
abundance: few
CDR3nt: TGTGCCAGCAGCTTAGCGGGAAAAGGCATTCAGTACTTC
CDR3aa: CASSLAGKGIQYF

v_gene: TRBV6-6
j_gene: TRBJ2-1
d_gene: TRBD2
abundance: many
CDR3nt: TGTGCCAGCAGTCCGGGACTAGTCCTGGCTGTCGGGCAGTTCTTC
CDR3aa: CASSPGLVLAVGQFF

v_gene: TRBV19
j_gene: TRBJ1-1
d_gene: TRBD1
abundance: few
CDR3nt: TGTGCCAGTACCCGGGACAGGCGGACTGAAGCTTTCTTT
CDR3aa: CASTRDRRTEAFF

v_gene: TRBV30
j_gene: TRBJ2-3
d_gene: TRBD1
abundance: many
CDR3nt: TGTGCCTGGACGCCCGGGACAGGGGTCCGAGATACGCAGTATTTT
CDR3aa: CAWTPGTGVRDTQYF

v_gene: TRBV3-1
j_gene: TRBJ2-4
d_gene: TRBD1
abundance: many
CDR3nt: TGTGCCAGCAGCCATCTTCGGACAGGGAAAAACATTCAGTACTTC
CDR3aa: CASSHLRTGKNIQYF

v_gene: TRBV24-1
j_gene: TRBJ1-1
d_gene: -
abundance: many
CDR3nt: TGTGCCACCAGTGATCCTAGTAAGGGTGGCTCTGAAGCTTTCTTT
CDR3aa: CATSDPSKGGSEAFF

v_gene: TRBV7-6
j_gene: TRBJ2-1
d_gene: TRBD2
abundance: -
CDR3nt: TGTGCCAGCAGCTATGGGACTAGCGGGGGTGGGGATGAGCAGTTCTTC
CDR3aa: CASSYGTSGGGDEQFF

v_gene: TRBV5-1
j_gene: TRBJ2-3
d_gene: -
abundance: few
CDR3nt: TGCGCCAGCAGCTTGCGGGCCGTGACAGATACGCAGTATTTT
CDR3aa: CASSLRAVTDTQYF

v_gene: TRBV6-2/TRBV6-3
j_gene: TRBJ2-2
d_gene: -
abundance: few
CDR3nt: TGTGCCAGCGGGTTTCCCTCACCCGGGGAGCTGTTTTTT
CDR3aa: CASGFPSPGELFF

v_gene: TRBV6-2/TRBV6-3
j_gene: TRBJ1-1
d_gene: -
abundance: -
CDR3nt: TGTGCCAGCAGGCCACAGGGCATGAACACTGAAGCTTTCTTT
CDR3aa: CASRPQGMNTEAFF

v_gene: TRBV12-3/TRBV12-4
j_gene: TRBJ1-1
d_gene: -
abundance: many
CDR3nt: TGTGCCAGCAGCTTACAGGGTAGGGGCACTGAAGCTTTCTTT
CDR3aa: CASSLQGRGTEAFF

v_gene: TRBV14
j_gene: TRBJ1-3
d_gene: -
abundance: few
CDR3nt: TGTGCCAGCAGCCCGGAGTGGGGCACCATATATTTT
CDR3aa: CASSPEWGTIYF

v_gene: TRBV9
j_gene: TRBJ2-3
d_gene: TRBD2
abundance: many
CDR3nt: TGTGCCAGCAGCGGAAGCGGGATAGTGACAGATACGCAGTATTTT
CDR3aa: CASSGSGIVTDTQYF

v_gene: TRBV5-1
j_gene: TRBJ2-5
d_gene: -
abundance: few
CDR3nt: TGCGCCAGCAGCTTTTTTGAAGGGGAGACCCAGTACTTC
CDR3aa: CASSFFEGETQYF

v_gene: TRBV12-3/TRBV12-4
j_gene: TRBJ2-2
d_gene: -
abundance: many
CDR3nt: TGTGCCAGCAGTTTATTAGCGACCGGGGAGCTGTTTTTT
CDR3aa: CASSLLATGELFF

v_gene: TRBV5-1
j_gene: TRBJ1-2
d_gene: TRBD1
abundance: many
CDR3nt: TGCGCCAGCAGGACGGGACAGGCCGACAGTGGCTACACCTTC
CDR3aa: CASRTGQADSGYTF

v_gene: TRBV5-6
j_gene: TRBJ1-1
d_gene: -
abundance: -
CDR3nt: TGTGCCAGCTACGGCGGGGGGGAAGCTTTCTTT
CDR3aa: CASYGGGEAFF

v_gene: TRBV12-3/TRBV12-4
j_gene: TRBJ2-7
d_gene: TRBD1
abundance: many
CDR3nt: TGTGCCAGCAGGGGATCACCGGGACAGGGTGCCTACGAGCAGTACTTC
CDR3aa: CASRGSPGQGAYEQYF

v_gene: TRBV19
j_gene: TRBJ1-1
d_gene: TRBD1
abundance: -
CDR3nt: TGTGCCAGTAGTATCTTACAGGGGTCCACTGAAGCTTTCTTT
CDR3aa: CASSILQGSTEAFF

v_gene: TRBV9
j_gene: TRBJ1-2
d_gene: -
abundance: many
CDR3nt: TGTGCCAGCAGCCCTCAGGGACCGTATGGCTACACCTTC
CDR3aa: CASSPQGPYGYTF

v_gene: TRBV7-8
j_gene: TRBJ2-1
d_gene: TRBD2
abundance: -
CDR3nt: TGTGCCAGCAGCTTAGGGCTAGCGGGAGTGGGCAATGAGCAGTTCTTC
CDR3aa: CASSLGLAGVGNEQFF

v_gene: TRBV7-2
j_gene: TRBJ2-1
d_gene: -
abundance: many
CDR3nt: TGTGCCAGCAGCCGCCCGGGTGGAAACAATGAGCAGTTCTTC
CDR3aa: CASSRPGGNNEQFF

v_gene: TRBV5-4
j_gene: TRBJ2-3
d_gene: TRBD2
abundance: -
CDR3nt: TGTGCCAGCAGCTTTCCGTTAGCGGGAGGTGCTGATACGCAGTATTTT
CDR3aa: CASSFPLAGGADTQYF

v_gene: TRBV7-2
j_gene: TRBJ2-5
d_gene: TRBD1
abundance: many
CDR3nt: TGTGCCAGCAGCCGGGACAGGGCGAGGGGAGAGACCCAGTACTTC
CDR3aa: CASSRDRARGETQYF

v_gene: TRBV12-3/TRBV12-4
j_gene: TRBJ1-3
d_gene: -
abundance: -
CDR3nt: TGTGCCAGCAGTTCTCCGACAATCTCTGGAAACACCATATATTTT
CDR3aa: CASSSPTISGNTIYF

v_gene: TRBV20-1
j_gene: TRBJ1-1
d_gene: -
abundance: few
CDR3nt: TGCAGTGCTAGAGCCTTAAGGGTAACTGTGTTGACTGCTTTCTTT
CDR3aa: CSARALRVTVLTAFF

v_gene: TRBV9
j_gene: TRBJ1-6
d_gene: TRBD1
abundance: few
CDR3nt: TGTGCCAGCAGCCCCCGGACAGGGTCGAATAATTCACCCCTCCACTTT
CDR3aa: CASSPRTGSNNSPLHF

v_gene: TRBV6-6
j_gene: TRBJ2-4
d_gene: -
abundance: few
CDR3nt: TGTGCCAGCAGTTACGACAGATACATTCAGTACTTC
CDR3aa: CASSYDRYIQYF

v_gene: TRBV18
j_gene: TRBJ2-7
d_gene: TRBD1
abundance: many
CDR3nt: TGTGCCAGCTCACCACAGGGACAGCGAAGGGGGGAGCAGTACTTC
CDR3aa: CASSPQGQRRGEQYF